Listed below are T cell receptor beta chains from one sample, sequenced in a study of blood T cell repertoires in COVID-19. The assay was immunoSEQ multiplex PCR, and TCRdb's table has in-frame clones only and misses some. The sample lists 65,000 to 85,000 clones, about three quarters seen once, with 5.7% in the top ten. Sequencing was done on a sample of peripheral blood. The receptors here all came from a man between 45 and 60 years old with active or convalescent COVID-19. Both conserved end residues are trimmed from each CDR3. Each record gives: V gene, J gene, CDR3 protein.

V gene: TRBV5-4
J gene: TRBJ1-2
CDR3 protein: ASSPWGQGNYGYT

V gene: TRBV3-1/TRBV3-2
J gene: TRBJ1-2
CDR3 protein: ASSQGVGRVNYGYT

V gene: TRBV7-2
J gene: TRBJ1-2
CDR3 protein: ASSLGQSYGYT

V gene: TRBV9
J gene: TRBJ2-3
CDR3 protein: ASSARGSTDTQY

V gene: TRBV27
J gene: TRBJ2-1
CDR3 protein: ASSRTGRKF

V gene: TRBV2
J gene: TRBJ1-4
CDR3 protein: ASEGATNEKLF

V gene: TRBV7-6
J gene: TRBJ2-3
CDR3 protein: ASSLVGATDTQY

V gene: TRBV7-8
J gene: TRBJ1-2
CDR3 protein: ASSLDSGSGYT

V gene: TRBV10-3
J gene: TRBJ2-2
CDR3 protein: ANQGQAGELF

V gene: TRBV29-1
J gene: TRBJ2-7
CDR3 protein: SVGGQSYEQY

V gene: TRBV4-2
J gene: TRBJ2-7
CDR3 protein: ASSQEAGTAYEQY

V gene: TRBV14
J gene: TRBJ1-2
CDR3 protein: ASSPSPDRFYGYT

V gene: TRBV4-3
J gene: TRBJ2-5
CDR3 protein: ASSQAAAGVQETQY

V gene: TRBV7-9
J gene: TRBJ2-1
CDR3 protein: AIRHRLRYEQF

V gene: TRBV19
J gene: TRBJ1-1
CDR3 protein: ATRDRGMDTEAF

V gene: TRBV2
J gene: TRBJ1-1
CDR3 protein: ASSEGQTNTEAF

V gene: TRBV20-1
J gene: TRBJ1-2
CDR3 protein: SASTQQGSGSGYT

V gene: TRBV14
J gene: TRBJ1-2
CDR3 protein: ASSPSGGGGYT

V gene: TRBV23-1
J gene: TRBJ2-2
CDR3 protein: ASSHPGGPRQNTGELF

V gene: TRBV9
J gene: TRBJ1-2
CDR3 protein: ASSVVGSPNYGYT

V gene: TRBV7-8
J gene: TRBJ2-6
CDR3 protein: ASSPTGRSGANVLT

V gene: TRBV7-8
J gene: TRBJ2-5
CDR3 protein: ASSSPPRGQETQY

V gene: TRBV19
J gene: TRBJ2-2
CDR3 protein: ATHRRGTGELF

V gene: TRBV11-3
J gene: TRBJ2-1
CDR3 protein: ASSPPWTENNEQF

V gene: TRBV7-3
J gene: TRBJ2-3
CDR3 protein: ASSPNRDTDTQY

V gene: TRBV30
J gene: TRBJ2-5
CDR3 protein: AWSVTKRGNQY

V gene: TRBV12-5
J gene: TRBJ2-2
CDR3 protein: ASAERVGTSTGELF

V gene: TRBV29-1
J gene: TRBJ2-5
CDR3 protein: SVESAGKGETQY

V gene: TRBV7-2
J gene: TRBJ1-2
CDR3 protein: ASSLARADGYT

V gene: TRBV28
J gene: TRBJ2-2
CDR3 protein: ASSLSGTGLGYGELF